This section outlines one T cell receptor beta chain sequence together with its context. The sample originates from a study of blood T cell repertoires in COVID-19. At the level of the study: Samples taken during acute and convalescent COVID-19 were collected in the United States, Italy and Spain. PBMCs, B-cell-depleted T cells, or T cells were the source of the cDNA or gDNA that made up the material.

Original data processing: By means of reference gene primer amplification, nucleated cell counts were estimated. Here immunoSEQ multiplex PCR was the method, and the copy in TCRdb shows in-frame clones only, minus some. V, J and clone size derive from that table, while D and trimming were established from the DNA sequence. The table includes around 170,000 clones, 85% to 95% detected once. Trimming cost V 5 bases and J 2 bases; bases outside gene matches: 4. The CDR3 totals 14 residues. Per germline, CDR1 LNHDA and CDR2 SQIVND (reference sequence). The sequence was collected from a man aged 45 to 65 with acute or convalescent COVID-19. This chain joins TRBV19 and TRBJ1-2, with 8 nucleotides matching TRBD1. Sequences were obtained from peripheral blood. The CDR3 DNA is TGTGCCAGTAGTCTCTACAGGGGGAACTATGGCTACACCTTC. Its translation is CASSLYRGNYGYTF.